This is a list of T cell receptor beta chains from one sample in a study of blood T cells in healthy people across ages. TCRdb reprocessed the 5' RACE reads with MiXCR, giving one entry per CDR3 protein. Here the sample spans some 800,000 distinct CDR3 sequences, 25% being singletons. The sample also formed part of further work on T cells of mothers and their children.

Specimen: blood. The receptors here all came from a boy aged 5 to 17 in good health. Both conserved end residues are part of each CDR3. D genes are given only for firm matches. A row's size may be missing; if present it is once, few, many or a size class.

length	V	D	size	J	CDR3	DNA
16	TRBV11-2	-	few	TRBJ2-6	CASSLDRAAGANVLTF	TGTGCCAGCAGCTTAGACAGGGCGGCTGGGGCCAACGTCCTGACTTTC
18	TRBV20-1	TRBD2	-	TRBJ2-1	CSARTTVFVAGGPGEQLF	TGCAGTGCTAGAACCACGGTGTTTGTAGCGGGAGGGCCTGGTGAGCAGCTCTTC
12	TRBV20-1	-	-	TRBJ2-7	CSASGLTYEQYF	TGCAGTGCTAGCGGGCTAACCTACGAGCAGTACTTC
13	TRBV6-2/TRBV6-3	-	-	TRBJ2-5	CASSYNAGKTQYF	TGTGCCAGCAGTTATAATGCGGGGAAGACCCAGTACTTC
14	TRBV27	-	few	TRBJ2-1	CASSPGPLNNEQFF	TGTGCCAGCAGCCCCGGACCACTAAACAATGAGCAGTTCTTC
16	TRBV13	TRBD2	-	TRBJ2-1	CASSLRTSGVYNEQFF	TGTGCCAGCAGCCTTCGAACTAGCGGGGTCTACAATGAGCAGTTCTTC
16	TRBV20-1	TRBD2	few	TRBJ2-5	CSARGLAGAARETQYF	TGCAGTGCTAGAGGACTGGCGGGAGCGGCGCGGGAGACCCAGTACTTC
15	TRBV20-1	-	few	TRBJ2-4	CSASAPGRGGNIQYF	TGCAGTGCTAGCGCCCCTGGGAGGGGGGGAAACATTCAGTACTTC
15	TRBV7-7	TRBD2	few	TRBJ2-3	CASSSTSGGADTQYF	TGTGCTAGCAGCTCGACTAGCGGGGGGGCCGATACGCAGTATTTT
14	TRBV6-5	-	few	TRBJ2-6	CASSYVPGANVLTF	TGTGCCAGCAGTTACGTCCCCGGGGCCAACGTCCTGACTTTC
15	TRBV9	TRBD1	many	TRBJ1-6	CASSARQGPNSPLHF	TGTGCCAGCAGCGCCCGACAGGGCCCGAATTCACCCCTCCACTTT
15	TRBV4-3	-	-	TRBJ1-2	CASSQVLAGYYGYTF	TGCGCCAGCAGCCAAGTTCTGGCGGGGTACTATGGCTACACCTTC
16	TRBV12-3/TRBV12-4	-	-	TRBJ2-1	CASSPGVPGPYNEQFF	TGTGCCAGCAGTCCTGGGGTTCCAGGCCCCTACAATGAGCAGTTCTTC
13	TRBV7-9	-	few	TRBJ2-2	CAGSLQNTGELFF	TGTGCCGGCAGCCTACAGAACACCGGGGAGCTGTTTTTT
15	TRBV9	TRBD2	-	TRBJ2-1	CASKGLAGTYNEQFF	TGTGCCAGCAAAGGACTAGCGGGGACCTACAATGAGCAGTTCTTC
17	TRBV28	TRBD2	few	TRBJ2-1	CASRGTSGGRSYNEQFF	TGTGCCAGCAGGGGGACTAGCGGGGGGCGCTCCTACAATGAGCAGTTCTTC
14	TRBV6-2/TRBV6-3	-	few	TRBJ2-3	CASSYSAPLDTQYF	TGTGCCAGCAGTTACTCGGCCCCGCTGGATACGCAGTATTTT
17	TRBV6-5	TRBD2	few	TRBJ2-2	CASSWVAGGTNTGELFF	TGTGCCAGCAGTTGGGTAGCGGGGGGGACAAACACCGGGGAGCTGTTTTTT
14	TRBV7-9	TRBD2	few	TRBJ2-5	CASSMAGVQETQYF	TGTGCCAGCAGTATGGCGGGGGTCCAAGAGACCCAGTACTTC
14	TRBV29-1	TRBD1	few	TRBJ1-2	CSVLTGEAPYGYTF	TGCAGCGTCTTGACAGGGGAGGCCCCCTATGGCTACACCTTC
12	TRBV28	-	-	TRBJ2-1	CASSPWVQEQFF	TGTGCCAGCAGCCCTTGGGTACAGGAGCAGTTCTTC
14	TRBV24-1	-	many	TRBJ2-1	CATSDLDQGNEQFF	TGTGCCACCAGTGATTTGGATCAGGGAAATGAGCAGTTCTTC
14	TRBV19	-	few	TRBJ1-1	CASSPWTVNTEAFF	TGTGCCAGTAGTCCATGGACGGTGAACACTGAAGCTTTCTTT
13	TRBV2	-	few	TRBJ2-3	CASGGQFTDTQYF	TGTGCCAGCGGCGGGCAGTTCACAGATACGCAGTATTTT
14	TRBV4-3	-	few	TRBJ2-7	CASSQDRLVNEQYF	TGCGCCAGCAGCCAAGATAGGCTCGTGAACGAGCAGTACTTC
12	TRBV20-1	-	-	TRBJ2-5	CSARDSSKQQYF	TGCAGTGCTAGGGACAGCTCGAAGCAGCAGTACTTC
15	TRBV27	TRBD1	-	TRBJ2-3	CASSLWQGAGDTQYF	TGTGCCAGCAGTTTGTGGCAGGGGGCAGGAGATACGCAGTATTTT
16	TRBV9	-	few	TRBJ2-4	CASSVGAGRAKNIQYF	TGTGCCAGCAGCGTAGGGGCAGGGAGAGCCAAAAACATTCAGTACTTC
13	TRBV6-6	-	-	TRBJ1-4	CASRKDGNEKLFF	TGTGCCAGCAGAAAAGACGGTAATGAAAAACTGTTTTTT
16	TRBV27	-	-	TRBJ2-6	CASSSYSYSGANVLTF	TGTGCCAGCAGTTCTTACTCTTACTCTGGGGCCAACGTCCTGACTTTC
14	TRBV2	TRBD1	-	TRBJ1-4	CASSVVQGLGKLFF	TGTGCCAGCAGTGTGGTACAGGGGCTGGGAAAACTGTTTTTT
12	TRBV7-9	-	-	TRBJ2-3	CASSPLLDTQYF	TGTGCCAGCAGCCCTTTGTTGGATACGCAGTATTTT
15	TRBV6-2/TRBV6-3	-	-	TRBJ1-5	CASSPPSYPGQPQHF	TGTGCCAGCAGCCCCCCATCCTATCCGGGGCAGCCCCAGCATTTT
14	TRBV28	-	many	TRBJ1-5	CASSLRTENQPQHF	TGTGCCAGCAGTTTACGCACGGAGAATCAGCCCCAGCATTTT
16	TRBV20-1	TRBD1	few	TRBJ1-5	CSARDLGQGLGQPQHF	TGCAGTGCTAGAGATCTCGGACAGGGCCTCGGACAGCCCCAGCATTTT
16	TRBV6-2/TRBV6-3	TRBD2	many	TRBJ2-7	CASSSLTSGSSYEQYF	TGTGCCAGCAGTTCACTGACTAGCGGGAGCTCCTACGAGCAGTACTTC
14	TRBV5-1	-	few	TRBJ2-7	CASSLDGYLEEQYF	TGCGCCAGCAGCTTGGATGGTTACCTAGAGGAGCAGTACTTC
14	TRBV12-3/TRBV12-4	-	once	TRBJ2-7	CASSPAVGAYEQYF	TGTGCCAGCAGTCCCGCGGTAGGGGCCTACGAGCAGTACTTC
14	TRBV29-1	-	few	TRBJ2-2	CSVPQQENTGELFF	TGCAGCGTCCCGCAACAGGAGAACACCGGGGAGCTGTTTTTT
17	TRBV4-1	TRBD1	few	TRBJ2-7	CASSLQYGTGHTYEQYF	TGCGCCAGCAGCCTCCAATACGGGACAGGGCATACCTACGAGCAGTACTTC
13	TRBV29-1	TRBD1	few	TRBJ2-1	CSGVPGQGNEQFF	TGCAGCGGTGTACCGGGACAGGGCAATGAGCAGTTCTTC
13	TRBV2	-	-	TRBJ1-3	CASSAGVGNTIYF	TGTGCCAGCAGTGCAGGGGTTGGAAACACTATATATTTT